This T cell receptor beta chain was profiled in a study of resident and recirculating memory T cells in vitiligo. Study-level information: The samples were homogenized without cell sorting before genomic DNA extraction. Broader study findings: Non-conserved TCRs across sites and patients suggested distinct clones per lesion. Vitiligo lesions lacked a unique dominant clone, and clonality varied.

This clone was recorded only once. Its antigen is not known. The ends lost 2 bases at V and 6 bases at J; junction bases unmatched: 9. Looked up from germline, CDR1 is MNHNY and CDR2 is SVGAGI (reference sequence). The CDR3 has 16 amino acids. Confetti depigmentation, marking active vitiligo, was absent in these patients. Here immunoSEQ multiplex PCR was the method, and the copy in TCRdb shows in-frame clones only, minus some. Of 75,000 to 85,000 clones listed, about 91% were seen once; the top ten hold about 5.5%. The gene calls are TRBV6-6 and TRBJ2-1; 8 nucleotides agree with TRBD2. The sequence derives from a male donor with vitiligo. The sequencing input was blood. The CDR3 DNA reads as TGTGCCAGCAGTTACCGCAGCACTAGCGGCCTCAATGAGCAGTTCTTC. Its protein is CASSYRSTSGLNEQFF.